This T cell receptor beta chain is drawn from a study of cytomegalovirus exposure and HLA in healthy donors (dated 2017 in TCRdb). Background for the entire study: An earlier analysis of 587 of the donors reported 250 to 300 Gb of sequence data and around 120 million unique TCR beta sequences obtained from 150 million to 200 million T cells. Approximately 310 gigabases of sequencing data and tens of millions of unique TCR sequences were included in an early release covering about 600 HLA-typed donors. Among the roughly 380 genotyped donors, approximately 81% belonged to the genetic ancestry cluster associated with self-reported Caucasian donors. The study aimed to test whether cataloging public T cell receptors could reveal signatures of past pathogen exposure. Using immunosequencing, the study profiled T cell repertoires from some 670 subjects and related those repertoires to cytomegalovirus serostatus. A separate validation cohort of roughly 120 different subjects was used in addition to the approximately 700-subject first cohort. High-throughput TCR immunosequencing, statistical association of individual TCRs with disease status, and machine learning were combined to predict cytomegalovirus infection status. To study patterns of TCR occurrence, a later analysis re-analyzed previously published TCR beta repertoires from just over 650 donors and added high-resolution HLA genotyping. Rather than drawing on any new phenotypic data, the later analysis identified candidate immune exposures from TCR beta sequences and the way those sequences occurred across donors. In an earlier analysis of roughly 580 of the donors, high-throughput TCR beta sequencing was used to judge whether each TCR beta V gene segment behaved as functional or pseudogenic. Alongside the repertoire data, information on donor age, sex, ethnicity and CMV serostatus was compiled. A later genetic analysis used genome-wide SNP genotypes for about 65% of the 666 donors, treating that subset as a discovery cohort. All discovery cohort repertoires had been generated using a single sequencing platform. HLA typing covered class I and class II loci at four-digit resolution. The number of typed donors differed by locus: 629-630 for A, B, C, DRB1 and DQB1; approximately 540 for DQA1; 606 for DPA1; and roughly 490 for DPB1. Several DR-DQ haplotypes were treated as single units for association and clustering because of strong linkage in the cohort. Among several hundred genotyped donors of the cohort, an average of approximately 200,000 unique TCR beta nucleotide sequences was sequenced per donor, of which roughly 18% were non-productive. Here is what the overall study found, with its caveats: The presence/absence analyses assumed that sequencing depth was roughly uniform across donors, and that assumption may not be true. Because counts were too low, 15 to 20 rarely observed V segments, including chromosome 9 orphons, were left out of the earlier analysis of approximately 580 of the donors. Because HLA typing was unavailable for some donors at each locus, only the typed subset was used in association tests. The cohort was sequenced for TCR beta chains only, and without alpha or paired-chain data the features that could be detected were limited. The classifier was reported to diagnose cytomegalovirus status with high specificity and sensitivity in both the original cohort and the validation cohort. In a later genetic analysis, a missense DCLRE1C variant was associated with V-gene and J-gene trimming of TCR beta chains, and the association was replicated in an independent cohort. The study listed 164 TCR beta chains as associated with cytomegalovirus. In a later analysis, over 15,000 TCR beta sequences were associated with specific HLA alleles at a false discovery rate of 0.05. According to the authors, the approach could potentially be generalized to other disease states and immunological phenotypes. A further reported finding was that TCR beta sequences accurately predicted the HLA-A and HLA-B alleles for most subjects in the first cohort. Compared with equally common non-associated chains, HLA-associated TCR beta chains in a later analysis were more clonally expanded and had lower generation probabilities. Most CMV-associated TCR beta chains appeared to be HLA-restricted in a later analysis, and the HLA associations seemed to be driven largely by CMV exposure. For the cohort, immune exposure information was limited to CMV serostatus. In a later analysis, TCR association rates were found to vary across HLA loci, with the most associated TCRs seen for DRB1 alleles and the fewest for HLA-C alleles. A few of the identified cytomegalovirus-associated TCR beta chains were confirmed in vitro to be specific for cytomegalovirus antigens. While some public TCRs were present in many individuals, most TCR sequences turned up only very rarely across donors. In an earlier analysis of 500 to 650 of the donors, most TCR beta V segments appeared in productive rearrangements about 87% or about 30% of the time, broadly matching IMGT annotations. Several of the top co-occurrence clusters appeared to be linked to parvovirus B19, influenza, CMV and Epstein-Barr virus, according to a later analysis. Compared with the 666-donor mean, donors in an Asian-associated ancestry cluster had fewer N-insertions in productive TCRs, according to a later genetic analysis. A cluster of highly shared sequence variants was judged likely to represent a technical artifact of the sequencing pipeline. Assigning TCR associations to individual alleles was difficult when HLA alleles, especially DR and DQ, strongly co-occurred. Linkage disequilibrium might explain the correlated functional status among segregating V segments, but an unknown experimental factor could not be excluded.

The cohort comprised more than 550 healthy bone marrow donors. At the time of sampling, every cohort member was nominally healthy, though immune exposures that went unrecorded were likely present. The donor was CMV seropositive and belonged to the group of 250 to 300 seropositive cohort members. Each donor provided a peripheral blood sample, and peripheral blood mononuclear cells were used for TCR beta sequencing. Genomic DNA was extracted from the blood cell samples with the Qiagen DNeasy Blood Extraction Kit. Concerning this clone: It has no known antigen specificity. Base-call qualities are not available, and no considerably larger clone is one nucleotide away.

Library generation was performed with the immunoSEQ multiplex PCR assay. For the multiplex PCR, a mixture combining 60 forward primers for TCR Vbeta segments and 13 reverse primers for TCR Jbeta segments was used. The CDR3 region of rearranged TCR beta genes was amplified from genomic DNA with a multiplex PCR assay. Amplified TCR beta libraries were sequenced as 87-base-pair reads on the Illumina HiSeq System. The study's own analysis went as follows. A later analysis tallied approximately 87 million unique TCR beta chains across the roughly 610 repertoires, and around 10 million of those chains were shared by two or more donors. Raw reads were error-corrected and collapsed into unique sequences with a nearest-neighbor algorithm that merged closely related sequences to remove PCR and sequencing errors. Alignment of CDR3 sequences to IMGT reference sequences was used to assign V, D and J gene segments. For a sequence to be retained, a match of at least six nucleotides was required to both a V gene segment and a J gene segment. Rearrangements were classified as productive when the CDR3 lacked stop codons and remained in frame with V and J, and all other rearrangements were classified as non-productive. CDR3 was defined according to IMGT convention as the region running from the second conserved V-encoded cysteine to the conserved J-encoded phenylalanine. Sequences without an unambiguous match to a single V gene segment were excluded from the earlier analysis of 450 to 750 of the donors. An earlier analysis of some 610 of the donors called V segments functional above 56.7% productive rearrangements and segregating when the between-donor standard deviation exceeded 5%. To diagnose cytomegalovirus status from the catalog of TCR beta chain sequences, a statistical classification framework was built. In a later analysis, V and J genes were assigned by comparing TCR nucleotide sequences against IMGT/GENE-DB human TR gene sequences. In a later analysis, CDR3 sequences and most-parsimonious VDJ recombination scenarios were assigned using the TCRdist pipeline. In a later analysis, each TCR beta chain was defined by its CDR3 amino acid sequence together with its V-gene family, and reads without a unique V-gene family were excluded. To address suspected cross-contamination and a sequencing artifact, a later analysis removed a few hundred highly shared, low-generation-probability nucleotide sequences. A later analysis calculated a clonal expansion index for each public chain from normalized within-repertoire ranks of inferred template counts. A later analysis computed generation probabilities with a VDJ recombination model fitted to out-of-frame rearrangements, and checked the results against IGoR. Hypergeometric tests were used in a later analysis to score TCR-TCR, TCR-HLA and TCR-CMV co-occurrence, with a repertoire-size bias correction applied to the TCR pairs. To estimate false discovery rates, a later analysis permuted the HLA or CMV assignments 20 times. In a later analysis, co-occurring TCRs were grouped with DBSCAN, and TCRdist sequence similarity was added when clustering was performed within HLA-allele-positive subsets. Repertoires with fewer than 30,000 or more than 120,000 public chains, plus five repertoires with anomalous nucleotide sharing, were excluded from co-occurrence clustering. In its TCRdb copy, this immuneACCESS table keeps in-frame sequences only and misses some clones. Where compared with another copy, unresolved V genes explain less than half of these, and the others have no known cause. V, J and clone size derive from that table, while D and trimming were established from the DNA sequence. The sample records about 160,000 clones, about four fifths of which are singletons. Under 8% of the sample is taken by the ten largest.

This TCR came from a man aged 50-59 years in good health and CMV-seropositive. The sequencing input was PBMCs.

The nucleotide sequence is TGTGCCAGCAGCTCGGGACAACAGAACACTGAAGCTTTCTTT. It encodes CASSSGQQNTEAFF. The chain is encoded by TRBV9 joined to TRBJ1-1; D gene: possibly TRBD1, on 6 matching bases. CDR1 and CDR2 are drawn from the germline V gene: SGDLS, YYNGEE. The V end loses 4 bases and the J end loses 1 base, and a stretch of 11 bases separates them. Reading from cysteine to phenylalanine, the CDR3 counts 14 amino acids. Here the CDR3 DNA is all that survives: 42 bases in frame from base 1.